The 31 T cell receptor beta chains below all came from one sample that was sequenced in a study of T cells expressing NK-cell markers. TCRdb reprocessed the 5' RACE reads and stores each CDR3 protein as one record, lacking DNA. The repertoire table contains over 100,000 distinct CDR3 sequences. The sequencing sample was made of blood T cells: a sorted CD56 or NKG2C T cell subset, CD4+ or CD8+ T cells, or bulk PBMC T cells (not recorded which). These receptors all stem from a woman aged 18 to 75 in good health.

This chain links TRBV5-1 with TRBJ2-1. This CDR3 is 16 amino acids long. CDR1 SGHRS and CDR2 YFSETQ come from the germline V gene. CDR3 sequence reads: CASSPKIRISYNEQFF.

The rearrangement uses TRBV10-3 and TRBJ2-3; TCRdb calls TRBD1, which cannot be checked without DNA. The CDR3 contains 16 residues. Germline V gene sequence: CDR1 ENHRY, CDR2 SYGVKD. CDR3 residues: CAISEAVSGNTDTQYF.

The genes are TRBV7-9 and TRBJ1-6. The CDR3 spans 13 residues. The germline gives CDR1 SEHNR, CDR2 FQNEAQ (reference sequence). The CDR3 here is CASSWGVNSPLHF.

The chain combines TRBV15 with TRBJ2-5. The CDR3 has 13 amino acids. Germline loops: CDR1 LNHNV, CDR2 YYDKDF (reference sequence). The chain's CDR3 is CATSRDRQETQYF.

V gene TRBV20-1 combines with J gene TRBJ2-1; TCRdb's D call, TRBD2, is unchecked because there is no DNA. Per germline, CDR1 DFQATT and CDR2 SNEGSKA (reference sequence). This CDR3 comprises 15 residues. The CDR3 reads CSADSLAGGQDEQFF.

This CDR3 reads CASRDLGTGEETQYF. The chain recombines TRBV7-9 with TRBJ2-5; without DNA, the TCRdb call of TRBD1 cannot be checked. CDR3 length: 15 residues. CDR1 is SEHNR and CDR2 is FQNEAQ in the germline V gene (reference sequence).

The chain is built from TRBV27 and TRBJ2-5; TCRdb's D call of TRBD1 is untestable without DNA. The CDR3 covers 16 residues. CDR1 MNHEY and CDR2 SMNVEV come from the germline V gene (reference sequence). The CDR3 loop reads CASSSGTGGAEETQYF.

The CDR3 reads CSASRPGQGVYGYTF. The rearrangement joins TRBV20-1 to TRBJ1-2; the D call from TCRdb, TRBD1, cannot be confirmed without DNA. Per germline, CDR1 DFQATT and CDR2 SNEGSKA (reference sequence). The CDR3 loop spans 15 amino acids.

The chain is built from TRBV7-6 and TRBJ2-2; the D gene TCRdb calls, TRBD1, cannot be checked with no DNA. The CDR3 totals 15 residues. Germline assignment: CDR1 SGHVS and CDR2 FNYEAQ. The CDR3 region is CASSLAGGITGELFF. Supplemented by reference TRBV7-6 and TRBJ2-2, the full variable domain reads GAGVSQSPRYKVTKRGQDVALRCDPISGHVSLYWYRQALGQGPEFLTYFNYEAQQDKSGLPNDRFSAERPEGSISTLTIQRTEQRDSAMYRCASSLAGGITGELFFGEGSRLTVL.

The chain combines TRBV2 with TRBJ2-1; TCRdb returns TRBD1, unconfirmable since there is no DNA. Germline CDR1 reads SNHLY; CDR2 reads FYNNEI. The CDR3 length is 14 residues. CDR3: CASRTAGGYIEQFF. Full variable domain (missing parts from reference TRBV2 and TRBJ2-1): EPEVTQTPSHQVTQMGQEVILRCVPISNHLYFYWYRQILGQKVEFLVSFYNNEISEKSEIFDDQFSVERPDGSNFTLKIRSTKLEDSAMYFCASRTAGGYIEQFFGPGTRLTVL.

This chain uses TRBV7-9 with TRBJ2-1; TCRdb outputs TRBD1, but without DNA this stays unchecked. This CDR3 has 14 residues. Germline V gives CDR1 SEHNR, CDR2 FQNEAQ (reference sequence). The CDR3 protein is CASAGGIVVNEQFF.

The chain joins TRBV27 to TRBJ2-1; no DNA is available, so the TRBD1 call from TCRdb remains unchecked. Germline V gene data show CDR1 as MNHEY and CDR2 as SMNVEV (reference sequence). The length of the CDR3 is 15 residues. CDR3 protein: CASSYGAGSYNEQFF.

The genes are TRBV4-2 and TRBJ2-7; the D call of TRBD2 rests on TCRdb alone, since no DNA is present to check it. Germline CDR1 is LGHNA and CDR2 is YNFKEQ. The CDR3 totals 15 residues. CDR3 sequence reads: CASSRPGTSEYEQYF.

This chain uses TRBV12-3 or TRBV12-4 with TRBJ2-7; TCRdb outputs TRBD1, but without DNA this stays unchecked. This CDR3 contains 13 residues. CDR3 residues: CASSFEGIDEQYF.

The genes are TRBV28 and TRBJ2-7. This CDR3 contains 14 residues. The germline CDR1 and CDR2 sequences are MDHEN and SYDVKM. This chain's CDR3 is CASSFSGTYYEQYF.

The gene calls are TRBV11-1 and TRBJ2-2; TCRdb outputs TRBD2, but without DNA this stays unchecked. The CDR3 covers 15 residues. CDR1 SGHAT and CDR2 FQDESV come from the germline V gene (reference sequence). Here the CDR3 reads CASSLWASGTGELFF. Using reference TRBV11-1 and TRBJ2-2 for the parts outside the CDR3, the full variable domain is EAEVAQSPRYKITEKSQAVAFWCDPISGHATLYWYRQILGQGPELLVQFQDESVVDDSQLPKDRFSAERLKGVDSTLKIQPAELGDSAMYLCASSLWASGTGELFFGEGSRLTVL.

J is TRBJ2-3 and V is TRBV29-1; as DNA is missing, the TRBD1 call by TCRdb cannot be tested. Germline CDR1 is SQVTM and CDR2 is ANQGSEA. The CDR3 totals 13 residues. The CDR3 loop reads CSGRPTATDTQYF.

The V call is TRBV29-1, the J call TRBJ2-2; TCRdb's D call, TRBD2, is unchecked because there is no DNA. This CDR3 has 15 amino acids. Germline V gene sequence: CDR1 SQVTM, CDR2 ANQGSEA. CDR3 region: CSVVGTSGSSGELFF.

The chain has TRBV19 and TRBJ2-1. The CDR3 runs 12 residues. Germline V gene lookup returns CDR1 LNHDA and CDR2 SQIVND (reference sequence). CDR3 in amino acids: CASSIGGDEQFF. The entire variable domain, with the rest obtained from reference TRBV19 and TRBJ2-1, is as follows: DGGITQSPKYLFRKEGQNVTLSCEQNLNHDAMYWYRQDPGQGLRLIYYSQIVNDFQKGDIAEGYSVSREKKESFPLTVTSAQKNPTAFYLCASSIGGDEQFFGPGTRLTVL.

The chain joins TRBV12-3 or TRBV12-4 to TRBJ2-1; absent DNA, TCRdb's TRBD2 call cannot be checked. There are 16 residues in the CDR3. CDR3: CASSGLAGVSYNEQFF.

The chain employs TRBV27 and TRBJ2-5; TCRdb lists TRBD1, though no DNA is available to test this call. The germline gives CDR1 MNHEY, CDR2 SMNVEV (reference sequence). CDR3 size: 16 residues. This CDR3 is CASSDLLTGYQETQYF.

The chain joins TRBV20-1 to TRBJ2-1; TCRdb names TRBD2, which stays unverified in the absence of DNA. Germline lookup yields CDR1 DFQATT and CDR2 SNEGSKA (reference sequence). This CDR3 is built from 19 residues. CDR3 loop: CSARGGGTSGPSSYNEQFF.

V gene TRBV11-2 combines with J gene TRBJ1-4. Germline lookup yields CDR1 SGHAT and CDR2 FQNNGV. This CDR3 has 13 amino acids. CDR3 loop: CASSFAVGEKLFF. The full variable domain, completed using reference TRBV11-2 and TRBJ1-4, is EAGVAQSPRYKIIEKRQSVAFWCNPISGHATLYWYQQILGQGPKLLIQFQNNGVVDDSQLPKDRFSAERLKGVDSTLKIQPAKLEDSAVYLCASSFAVGEKLFFGSGTQLSVL.

The V call is TRBV12-5, the J call TRBJ1-1; TCRdb returns TRBD1, unconfirmable since there is no DNA. CDR1 is LGHNT, CDR2 FRNRAP, per germline. CDR3 length: 12 amino acids. The CDR3 protein is CASGWGSPEAFF.

The chain couples TRBV19 to TRBJ2-2; TCRdb indicates TRBD1, and absent DNA this call remains unverified. The CDR3 consists of 15 residues. Germline lookup yields CDR1 LNHDA and CDR2 SQIVND (reference sequence). CDR3 region: CASSIGTGGTGELFF.

V is TRBV19 and J is TRBJ2-1; the D gene TCRdb calls, TRBD2, cannot be checked with no DNA. CDR3 length equals 12 residues. Germline CDR1 is LNHDA and CDR2 is SQIVND (reference sequence). The CDR3 loop reads CASSIARAEQFF. Looking up the rest from reference TRBV19 and TRBJ2-1 gives the full variable domain: DGGITQSPKYLFRKEGQNVTLSCEQNLNHDAMYWYRQDPGQGLRLIYYSQIVNDFQKGDIAEGYSVSREKKESFPLTVTSAQKNPTAFYLCASSIARAEQFFGPGTRLTVL.

The chain employs TRBV29-1 and TRBJ2-1; TCRdb lists TRBD2, though no DNA is available to test this call. This CDR3 has 16 residues. The germline CDR1 and CDR2 sequences are SQVTM and ANQGSEA. The CDR3 sequence: CSVGGGRAGVGDEQFF.

The chain combines TRBV28 with TRBJ1-6; without DNA, the TCRdb call of TRBD1 cannot be checked. Germline loops: CDR1 MDHEN, CDR2 SYDVKM. This CDR3 has 12 residues. CDR3 sequence reads: CASSLGSGVHHF. Combining the CDR3 with reference TRBV28 and TRBJ1-6 gives the whole variable domain DVKVTQSSRYLVKRTGEKVFLECVQDMDHENMFWYRQDPGLGLRLIYFSYDVKMKEKGDIPEGYSVSREKKERFSLILESASTNQTSMYLCASSLGSGVHHFGNGTRLTVT.

The gene calls are TRBV5-1 and TRBJ2-2; with no DNA, the TCRdb D assignment of TRBD2 cannot be verified. The CDR3 has 15 amino acids. In germline, CDR1 is SGHRS, CDR2 YFSETQ. CDR3: CASSPTSGSSGELFF.

The CDR3 sequence: CASSFGGGQPQHF. The V gene is TRBV7-9, the J gene TRBJ1-5; TCRdb's assignment of TRBD1 cannot be checked, as there is no DNA. Germline-derived CDR1 and CDR2 are SEHNR and FQNEAQ (reference sequence). This CDR3 has 13 residues.

This sequence joins TRBV6-5 and TRBJ2-1. The CDR3 is 11 amino acids. CDR1 and CDR2 (germline): MNHEY, SVGAGI. The CDR3 protein is CASSYAGEQFF.